The rows below give T cell receptor beta chains drawn from one sample of a study of cytomegalovirus exposure and HLA in healthy donors. The assay was immunoSEQ multiplex PCR, and TCRdb's table has in-frame clones only and misses some. The sample yields about 83,000 clones, about 79% seen once. Sequencing was performed on PBMCs. The receptors were sampled from a man younger than 35 in good health and CMV-seropositive. The CDR3 runs from the conserved cysteine through the conserved F or W. D genes are given only for firm matches.

NA 13 TRBJ2-1 TRBV2 CASSESLRNEQFF TGTGCCAGCAGTGAATCACTTAGAAATGAGCAGTTCTTC
TRBD2 15 TRBJ2-7 TRBV2 CASASRRLAGNEQYF TGTGCCAGCGCCTCCCGGCGGCTAGCGGGAAACGAGCAGTACTTC
NA 14 TRBJ1-5 TRBV28 CASSLSPRNQPQHF TGTGCCAGCAGTCTCTCCCCCAGGAATCAGCCCCAGCATTTT
TRBD2 14 TRBJ2-3 TRBV27 CASSWAGDTDTQYF TGTGCCAGCAGTTGGGCGGGAGATACAGATACGCAGTATTTT
TRBD2 16 TRBJ2-3 TRBV25-1 CAATGTSGRAADTQYF TGTGCCGCGACCGGGACTAGCGGGAGGGCAGCAGATACGCAGTATTTT
NA 16 TRBJ2-3 TRBV4-1 CASSQDPGSSTDTQYF TGCGCCAGCAGCCAAGATCCCGGGTCTAGCACAGATACGCAGTATTTT
NA 13 TRBJ1-2 TRBV5-1 CASSQSQVLGYTF TGCGCCAGCAGCCAAAGCCAGGTTTTAGGCTACACCTTC
NA 14 TRBJ2-5 TRBV28 CASSLGRTTETQYF TGTGCCAGCAGTTTAGGCAGGACAACAGAGACCCAGTACTTC
TRBD1 14 TRBJ2-7 TRBV4-1 CASSQVQGDHEQYF TGCGCCAGCAGCCAAGTTCAGGGGGACCACGAGCAGTACTTC
NA 14 TRBJ2-7 TRBV15 CATSRGGSSYEQYF TGTGCCACCAGCAGGGGTGGGAGCTCCTACGAGCAGTACTTC
NA 15 TRBJ2-2 TRBV5-4 CASSGRTVNTGELFF TGTGCCAGCAGCGGACGGACAGTCAACACCGGGGAGCTGTTTTTT
NA 14 TRBJ2-1 TRBV5-1 CASSLQASYNEQFF TGCGCCAGCAGCTTGCAGGCCAGCTACAATGAGCAGTTCTTC
NA 15 TRBJ2-1 TRBV4-1 CASSQGLGRVDEQFF TGCGCCAGCAGCCAAGGACTCGGCCGGGTCGATGAGCAGTTCTTC